The 4 T cell receptor beta chains reported below all come from one sample, sequenced in a study of blood T cells in healthy people across ages. A sample-barcoded 5' primer and a J-beta primer mix were used in a second PCR of about 7 to 12 cycles. TCRdb analysed the 5' RACE reads with MiXCR anew, one entry per CDR3 protein. The table includes 650,000 to 800,000 distinct CDR3 sequences, 44% detected once. Specimen: blood. These receptor sequences come from a man aged 60-69 years in good health.

V is TRBV6-2 or TRBV6-3 and J is TRBJ1-1; D not certain. The CDR3 is 13 residues long. Trimming removed 8 bases at V and 1 base at J, with 11 bases between. Germline V lookup: CDR1 MNHEY, CDR2 SVGEGT. CDR3 sequence (DNA): TGTGCCAGCGGGGTCCAAGCGAACACTGAAGCTTTCTTT. Its translation: CASGVQANTEAFF.

This clonotype came up once. V gene TRBV7-9 combines with J gene TRBJ1-1; D call uncertain. The V gene's germline CDR1 is SEHNR and CDR2 FQNEAQ (reference sequence). This CDR3 comprises 12 residues. DNA of the CDR3: TGTGCTACGCCTGGCAGGCCTACCGAAGCTTTCTTT. Translation gives CATPGRPTEAFF.

The V call is TRBV5-6, the J call TRBJ2-3; 7 nucleotides line up with TRBD2. In germline, CDR1 is SGHDT, CDR2 YYEEEE. The CDR3 is 16 residues long. V was clipped by 0 bases and J by 6 bases; unmatched bases: 10. The CDR3 nucleotides read TGTGCCAGCAGCTTGGGGGATAGCGGGCCCACCGATACGCAGTATTTT. It codes for CASSLGDSGPTDTQYF. The full variable domain, with the rest looked up from reference TRBV5-6 and TRBJ2-3, is DAGVTQSPTHLIKTRGQQVTLRCSPKSGHDTVSWYQQALGQGPQFIFQYYEEEERQRGNFPDRFSGHQFPNYSSELNVNALLLGDSALYLCASSLGDSGPTDTQYFGPGTRLTVL.

The CDR3 bases are TGTGCCAGCAGCGTAGGGGCGGACTCCTACGAGCAGTACTTC. Its protein is CASSVGADSYEQYF. The chain is built from TRBV9 and TRBJ2-7; D uncertain. V gave up 0 bases and J gave up 0 bases, with 7 bases separating them. In germline, CDR1 is SGDLS, CDR2 YYNGEE. There are 14 residues in the CDR3. Filled out from reference TRBV9 and TRBJ2-7, the complete variable domain reads DSGVTQTPKHLITATGQRVTLRCSPRSGDLSVYWYQQSLDQGLQFLIQYYNGEERAKGNILERFSAQQFPDLHSELNLSSLELGDSALYFCASSVGADSYEQYFGPGTRLTVT.